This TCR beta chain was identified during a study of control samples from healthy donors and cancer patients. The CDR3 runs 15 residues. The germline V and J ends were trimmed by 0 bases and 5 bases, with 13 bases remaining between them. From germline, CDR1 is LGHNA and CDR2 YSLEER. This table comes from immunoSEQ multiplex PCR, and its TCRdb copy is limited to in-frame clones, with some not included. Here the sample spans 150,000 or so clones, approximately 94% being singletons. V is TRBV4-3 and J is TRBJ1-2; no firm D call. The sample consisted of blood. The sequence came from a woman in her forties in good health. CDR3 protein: CASSQDAVVVYGYTF. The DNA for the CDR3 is TGCGCCAGCAGCCAAGACGCCGTCGTGGTGTATGGCTACACCTTC.